The rows below give T cell receptor beta chains drawn from one sample of a study of control samples from healthy donors and cancer patients. Generated by immunoSEQ multiplex PCR, the TCRdb table keeps only in-frame clones and is missing some. The sample lists about 170,000 clones, 90% to 95% occurring once. The sequencing input was blood. These receptors were obtained from a woman aged 60-75 years in good health. CDR3s include the opening cysteine and the closing phenylalanine or tryptophan. The order of the fields is J gene, V gene, CDR3 protein.

>TRBJ2-5|TRBV29-1
CSVEAGGKLTQYF
>TRBJ2-5|TRBV5-1
CASRQGQETQYF
>TRBJ2-7|TRBV3-1/TRBV3-2
CASSHSVYEQYF
>NA|TRBV3-1/TRBV3-2
CASSLQGAELFF
>TRBJ2-1|TRBV6-2/TRBV6-3
CASSLMLAGVHGQFF
>TRBJ2-3|TRBV19
CASRIGGTVTDTQYF
>TRBJ1-2|TRBV7-2
CASSLQTIYGYTF
>TRBJ1-2|TRBV6-5
CASSIDREYHGYTF
>TRBJ2-2|TRBV11-2
CASSLKANTGELFF
>TRBJ2-1|TRBV5-1
CASRPRGSSYNEQFF
>TRBJ1-1|TRBV12-3/TRBV12-4
CASSPWGLTEAFF
>TRBJ1-2|TRBV2
CASRPDGGHGYTF
>TRBJ1-1|TRBV7-9
CASSLPGASAEAFF
>TRBJ1-2|TRBV2
CASSEGPTGTGLHGYTF
>TRBJ2-2|TRBV9
CASSPIGTPGVTGELFF
>TRBJ1-2|TRBV20-1
CSAEGIYGYTF
>TRBJ1-1|TRBV18
CASSQDRGGLGDTEAFF
>TRBJ1-2|TRBV14
CASSQDIGLGYGYTF
>TRBJ2-7|TRBV5-1
CASSDSESEQYF
>TRBJ1-3|TRBV7-2
CASSLGTPSDTIYF
>TRBJ1-2|TRBV25-1
CATSVGFGYTF
>TRBJ1-2|TRBV2
CASLTDLANYGYTF
>TRBJ2-3|TRBV10-2
CASRGAGGRGHTDTQYF
>TRBJ1-5|TRBV4-1
CASSQVGPRVTNQPQHF
>TRBJ2-1|TRBV3-1/TRBV3-2
CASSTGTGGRNEQFF
>TRBJ2-3|TRBV2
CASSDEGTDTQYF
>TRBJ1-4|TRBV3-1/TRBV3-2
CASSQGVGQRNEKLFF
>TRBJ2-3|TRBV7-2
CASSLIAGDSTDTQYF
>TRBJ2-3|TRBV5-1
CASRRSGLAGGVITDTQYF
>TRBJ1-1|TRBV19
CASSKSGRGNTEAFF
>TRBJ2-5|TRBV4-3
CASSQDETSGGFETQYF
>TRBJ2-1|TRBV10-3
CAISESSVLNEQFF
>TRBJ1-5|TRBV27
CASSLQWNQPQHF
>TRBJ1-2|TRBV6-1
CASSEAPHPGVNYGYTF
>TRBJ1-2|TRBV19
CASTRSGQGDYYGYTF